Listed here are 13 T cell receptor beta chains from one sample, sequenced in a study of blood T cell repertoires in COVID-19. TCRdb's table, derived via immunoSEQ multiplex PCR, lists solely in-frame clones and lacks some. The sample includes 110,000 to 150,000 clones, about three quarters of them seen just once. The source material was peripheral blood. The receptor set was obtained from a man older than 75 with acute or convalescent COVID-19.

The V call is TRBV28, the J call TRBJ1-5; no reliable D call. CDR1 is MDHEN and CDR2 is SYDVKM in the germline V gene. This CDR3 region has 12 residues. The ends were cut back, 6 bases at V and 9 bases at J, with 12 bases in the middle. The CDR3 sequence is CASSRHESPQHF. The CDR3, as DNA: TGTGCCAGCAGCCGCCATGAGTCGCCCCAGCATTTT.

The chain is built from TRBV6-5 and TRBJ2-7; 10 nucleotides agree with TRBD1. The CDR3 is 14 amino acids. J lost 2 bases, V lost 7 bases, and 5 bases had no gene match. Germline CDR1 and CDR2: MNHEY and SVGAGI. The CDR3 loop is CASKSTGGTYEQYF. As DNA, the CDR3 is TGTGCCAGCAAGTCGACAGGGGGCACCTACGAGCAGTACTTC.

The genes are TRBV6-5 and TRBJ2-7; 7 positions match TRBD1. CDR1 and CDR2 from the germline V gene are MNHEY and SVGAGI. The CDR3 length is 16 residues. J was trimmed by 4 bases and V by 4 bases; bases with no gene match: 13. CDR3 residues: CASSFIRGSLVYEQYF. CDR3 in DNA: TGTGCCAGCAGTTTTATCAGGGGGTCCCTAGTATACGAGCAGTACTTC.

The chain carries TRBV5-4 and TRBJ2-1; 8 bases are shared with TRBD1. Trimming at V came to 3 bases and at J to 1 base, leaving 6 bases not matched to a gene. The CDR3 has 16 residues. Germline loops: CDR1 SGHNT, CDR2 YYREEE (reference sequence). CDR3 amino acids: CASSSMRTGSYNEQFF. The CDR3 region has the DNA TGTGCCAGCAGCTCCATGAGGACAGGGTCCTACAATGAGCAGTTCTTC. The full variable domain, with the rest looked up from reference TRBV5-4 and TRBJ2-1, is ETGVTQSPTHLIKTRGQQVTLRCSSQSGHNTVSWYQQALGQGPQFIFQYYREEENGRGNFPPRFSGLQFPNYSSELNVNALELDDSALYLCASSSMRTGSYNEQFFGPGTRLTVL.

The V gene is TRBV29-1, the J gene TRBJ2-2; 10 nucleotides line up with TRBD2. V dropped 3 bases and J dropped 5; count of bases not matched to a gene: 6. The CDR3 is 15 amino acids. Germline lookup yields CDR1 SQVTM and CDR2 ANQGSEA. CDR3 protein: CSVDNLAGATGELFF. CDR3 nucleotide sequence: TGCAGCGTTGATAATCTAGCGGGGGCTACCGGGGAGCTGTTTTTT.

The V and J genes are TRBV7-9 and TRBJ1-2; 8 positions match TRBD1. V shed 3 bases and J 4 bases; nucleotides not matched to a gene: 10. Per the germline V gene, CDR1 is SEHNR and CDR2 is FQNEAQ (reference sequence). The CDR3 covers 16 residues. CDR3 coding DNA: TGTGCCAGCAGCTTGGCCGGGACAGGAGAAATCTATGGCTACACCTTC. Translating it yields CASSLAGTGEIYGYTF.

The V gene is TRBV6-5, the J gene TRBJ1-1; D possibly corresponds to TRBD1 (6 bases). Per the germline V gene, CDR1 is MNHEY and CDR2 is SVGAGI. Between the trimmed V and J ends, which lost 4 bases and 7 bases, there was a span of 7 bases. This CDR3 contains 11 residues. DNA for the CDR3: TGTGCCAGCAGTTTACAGGGTGAAGCTTTCTTT. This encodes CASSLQGEAFF.

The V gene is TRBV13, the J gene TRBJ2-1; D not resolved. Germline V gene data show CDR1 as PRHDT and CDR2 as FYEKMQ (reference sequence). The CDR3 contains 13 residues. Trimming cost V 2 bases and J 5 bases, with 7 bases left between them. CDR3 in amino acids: CASSLMSDNEQFF. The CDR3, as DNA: TGTGCCAGCAGCTTAATGAGTGACAATGAGCAGTTCTTC. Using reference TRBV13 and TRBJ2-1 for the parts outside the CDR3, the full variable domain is AAGVIQSPRHLIKEKRETATLKCYPIPRHDTVYWYQQGPGQDPQFLISFYEKMQSDKGSIPDRFSAQQFSDYHSELNMSSLELGDSALYFCASSLMSDNEQFFGPGTRLTVL.

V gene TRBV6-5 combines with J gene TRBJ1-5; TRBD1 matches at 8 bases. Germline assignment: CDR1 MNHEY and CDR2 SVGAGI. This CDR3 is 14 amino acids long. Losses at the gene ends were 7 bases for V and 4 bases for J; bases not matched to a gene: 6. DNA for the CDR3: TGTGCCAGCACTTTTGGGACAGGTAATCAGCCCCAGCATTTT. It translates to CASTFGTGNQPQHF.

In DNA form, the CDR3 reads TGCGCCAGCAGATACGGGCGCGGGGGGGTCTCCTACGAGCAGTACTTC. This gives the protein CASRYGRGGVSYEQYF. The gene calls are TRBV5-1 and TRBJ2-7; 9 bases line up with TRBD2. The V and J ends lost 5 bases and 0 bases, in that order; junction bases with no gene match: 9. From germline, CDR1 is SGHRS and CDR2 YFSETQ. The CDR3 loop spans 16 amino acids.

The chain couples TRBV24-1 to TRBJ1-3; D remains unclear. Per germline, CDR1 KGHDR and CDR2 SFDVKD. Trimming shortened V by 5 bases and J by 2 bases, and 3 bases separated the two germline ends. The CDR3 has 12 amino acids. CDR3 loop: CATSATGNTIYF. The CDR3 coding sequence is TGTGCCACCAGTGCAACTGGAAACACCATATATTTT.

CDR3 sequence (DNA): TGTGCCAGCAGTTATGCGCCGACTAGCGACAAAGGAGAGCAGTTCTTC. Amino acid sequence: CASSYAPTSDKGEQFF. This chain joins TRBV27 and TRBJ2-1; 8 bases align to TRBD2. The CDR3 is made up of 16 amino acids. CDR1 MNHEY and CDR2 SMNVEV come from the germline V gene (reference sequence). V shed 4 bases and J 10 bases; nucleotides not matched to a gene: 15.

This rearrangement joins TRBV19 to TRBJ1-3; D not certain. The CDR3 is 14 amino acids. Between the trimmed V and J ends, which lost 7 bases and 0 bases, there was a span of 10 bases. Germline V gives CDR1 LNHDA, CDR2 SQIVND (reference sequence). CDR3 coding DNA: TGTGCCAGTACAAACGGAGTCTCTGGAAACACCATATATTTT. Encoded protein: CASTNGVSGNTIYF. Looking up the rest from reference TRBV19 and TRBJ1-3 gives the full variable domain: DGGITQSPKYLFRKEGQNVTLSCEQNLNHDAMYWYRQDPGQGLRLIYYSQIVNDFQKGDIAEGYSVSREKKESFPLTVTSAQKNPTAFYLCASTNGVSGNTIYFGEGSWLTVV.